A selection of T cell receptor beta chains follows, all from one sample in a study of shared clonotypes between healthy human individuals. Assay used: immunoSEQ multiplex PCR; TCRdb lists only in-frame clones, some missing. This table holds roughly 650,000 clones, about 96% found once. The sequenced sample consisted of naive CD4+ T cells sorted from blood. All receptors derive from a woman aged 30 to 39 in good health. The CDR3 runs from the conserved cysteine through the conserved F or W. A D gene is named only where the DNA matches it firmly. Not every row has a clone size; where given, it reads once, few, many or a size class.

TRBJ2-7 | TRBV6-5 | NA | NA | TGTGCCAGCAGCGGGCAAGCCGGGACCCTGGTCGAGCAGTACTTC | CASSGQAGTLVEQYF
TRBJ1-5 | TRBV7-9 | NA | NA | TGTGCCAGCAGCGTTGACAGTTACACTCAGCCCCAGCATTTT | CASSVDSYTQPQHF
TRBJ2-3 | TRBV29-1 | NA | TRBD2 | TGCAGCGTTGAAGATCGTGGCACTAGCGGGATCAGCACAGATACGCAGTATTTT | CSVEDRGTSGISTDTQYF
TRBJ1-2 | TRBV29-1 | NA | TRBD1 | TGCAGCGTTGGGGACAGGGGGCTCGCCAACTATGGCTACACCTTC | CSVGDRGLANYGYTF
TRBJ1-2 | TRBV7-2 | NA | NA | TGTGCCAGCAGCAGGGCCGTGGGGCCCTATGGCTACACCTTC | CASSRAVGPYGYTF
TRBJ1-3 | TRBV2 | NA | NA | TGTGCCAGCAGTGAGACACTCAACACCATATATTTT | CASSETLNTIYF
TRBJ2-7 | TRBV4-1 | NA | TRBD2 | TGCGCCAGCAGCCAAGATGCGACTAGCGGGACTCTCTCCTACGAGCAGTACTTC | CASSQDATSGTLSYEQYF
TRBJ2-3 | TRBV5-1 | NA | TRBD2 | TGCGCCAGCAGCTTAACTAGCGGGAACGTAGATACGCAGTATTTT | CASSLTSGNVDTQYF
TRBJ2-7 | TRBV7-2 | NA | NA | TGTGCCAGCGGTTCCTACGAGCAGTACTTC | CASGSYEQYF
TRBJ1-5 | TRBV30 | NA | TRBD1 | TGTGCCTGGAGTAACAGGGGAGGCAATCAGCCCCAGCATTTT | CAWSNRGGNQPQHF
TRBJ2-1 | TRBV5-1 | NA | TRBD2 | TGCGCCAGCAGCTTGGAAATACTAGCGGGGGCGCATGAGCAGTTCTTC | CASSLEILAGAHEQFF
TRBJ1-5 | TRBV6-5 | few | NA | TGTGCCAGCAGACGGGGGACCAATCAGCCCCAGCATTTT | CASRRGTNQPQHF
TRBJ1-5 | TRBV5-6 | NA | NA | TGTGCCAGCAGCTTGGACATGGGGCCCCAGCATTTT | CASSLDMGPQHF
TRBJ1-5 | TRBV19 | NA | NA | TGTGCCAGTAGTATCGGAGCCCAAAGCAATCAGCCCCAGCATTTT | CASSIGAQSNQPQHF
TRBJ2-1 | TRBV28 | NA | TRBD2 | TGTGCCAGCAGCATATCACTAGCGGGGTACAATGAGCAGTTCTTC | CASSISLAGYNEQFF
TRBJ1-1 | TRBV7-2 | NA | NA | TGTGCCAGCAGCTTAGCTGGGGGGGTTGCCACTGAAGCTTTCTTT | CASSLAGGVATEAFF
TRBJ2-1 | TRBV5-1 | NA | NA | TGCGCCAGCAGCTCCTCCGGGACACCAACCATCAATGAGCAGTTCTTC | CASSSSGTPTINEQFF
TRBJ2-2 | TRBV4-2 | NA | TRBD2 | TGTGCCAGCAGCCTCACTAGCGTTAACACCGGGGAGCTGTTTTTT | CASSLTSVNTGELFF
TRBJ2-1 | TRBV19 | NA | TRBD1 | TGTGCCAGTAGGGACAGGGACTACAATGAGCAGTTCTTC | CASRDRDYNEQFF
TRBJ1-1 | TRBV5-6 | NA | NA | TGTGCCAGCAGCTTGAGGCAGAACACTGAAGCTTTCTTT | CASSLRQNTEAFF
TRBJ2-5 | TRBV10-3 | NA | TRBD1 | TGTGCCAGCAAAAGACAGGGGGATGGGGAGACCCAGTACTTC | CASKRQGDGETQYF
TRBJ1-1 | TRBV2 | NA | NA | TGTGCCAGCACCGAGGACCAGGGCACTGAAGCTTTCTTT | CASTEDQGTEAFF
TRBJ2-5 | TRBV6-1 | once | TRBD1 | TGTGCCAGTACAGGGGGCGGCCAAGAGACCCAGTACTTC | CASTGGGQETQYF
TRBJ1-2 | TRBV9 | NA | TRBD1 | TGTGCCAGCAGCACCCGACAGGGGAGCGACTATGGCTACACCTTC | CASSTRQGSDYGYTF
TRBJ1-2 | TRBV29-1 | NA | TRBD1 | TGCAGCGTTGAACCAGGGGGTTATGGCTACACCTTC | CSVEPGGYGYTF
TRBJ2-7 | TRBV19 | NA | TRBD1 | TGTGCCAGTAGTAGTACAGGGGTTCGCGACGAGCAGTACTTC | CASSSTGVRDEQYF
TRBJ2-2 | TRBV5-4 | NA | TRBD1 | TGTGCCAGCAGCCGGGCCCGACAGGGCCGAACCGGGGAGCTGTTTTTT | CASSRARQGRTGELFF
TRBJ1-5 | TRBV1 | NA | NA | TGCACCAGCAGCCAACACGACAGCTATCAGCCCCAGCATTTT | CTSSQHDSYQPQHF
TRBJ2-3 | TRBV18 | NA | NA | TGTGCCAGCTCCTGGGGGGTCACAGATACGCAGTATTTT | CASSWGVTDTQYF
TRBJ1-1 | TRBV11-2 | NA | NA | TGTGCCAGCAGCTTACTAGTGCAGGGCAACACTGAAGCTTTCTTT | CASSLLVQGNTEAFF
TRBJ2-5 | TRBV6-5 | NA | TRBD2 | TGTGCCAGCAGTACTCGGGGGGGCTCGGAGACCCAGTACTTC | CASSTRGGSETQYF
TRBJ1-1 | TRBV28 | NA | NA | TGTGCCAGCAGTTTTACGAGCAGACATGGGACCATGAACACTGAAGCTTTCTTT | CASSFTSRHGTMNTEAFF
TRBJ1-3 | TRBV9 | NA | TRBD1 | TGTGCCAGCAGCGTCAGGGGGCATTCTGGAAACACCATATATTTT | CASSVRGHSGNTIYF
TRBJ2-7 | TRBV28 | NA | TRBD1 | TGTGCCAGCAGTTCATCCGGACAGGGGAGCTCCTACGAGCAGTACTTC | CASSSSGQGSSYEQYF
TRBJ1-2 | TRBV6-1 | NA | NA | TGTGCCAGCAGTGCTAGGGGGGCGGATGGCTACACCTTC | CASSARGADGYTF
TRBJ2-7 | TRBV7-2 | few | TRBD2 | TGTGCCAGCAGCTTTACCGGGACTAGCCAACTCCACGAGCAGTACTTC | CASSFTGTSQLHEQYF
TRBJ2-7 | TRBV5-6 | NA | NA | TGTGCCAGCAGCCGCAGGGGCCGGTTCCCGTACGAGCAGTACTTC | CASSRRGRFPYEQYF
TRBJ2-7 | TRBV5-4 | NA | NA | TGTGCCAGCAGCTTGGATGTGATCTACGAGCAGTACTTC | CASSLDVIYEQYF
TRBJ1-5 | TRBV21-1 | NA | NA | TGTGCCAGCAGCAAAAACAGGGTAGGATCCCATAGCAATCAGCCCCAGCATTTT | CASSKNRVGSHSNQPQHF
TRBJ2-2 | TRBV6-5 | NA | TRBD2 | TGTGCCAGCAGCAAAAGGACTAGCGGAGTCGGGGAGCTGTTTTTT | CASSKRTSGVGELFF
TRBJ1-4 | TRBV23-1 | NA | NA | TGCGCCAGCAGTCAATTTCCGGGGGTAGGTGAAAAACTGTTTTTT | CASSQFPGVGEKLFF
TRBJ1-2 | TRBV7-2 | once | NA | TGTGCCAGCAGCTTGGGTAGGATGAGCCCTAACTATGGCTACACCTTC | CASSLGRMSPNYGYTF
TRBJ1-2 | TRBV6-1 | NA | NA | TGTGCCAGCAGTGAGGGAGGGAACCAGGACTATGGCTACACCTTC | CASSEGGNQDYGYTF
TRBJ2-2 | TRBV5-1 | NA | NA | TGCGCCAGCAGCTTGAAACAAAACACCGGGGAGCTGTTTTTT | CASSLKQNTGELFF
TRBJ1-2 | TRBV18 | NA | NA | TGTGCCAGCTCACCCACCGAAACAATACCCTATGGCTACACCTTC | CASSPTETIPYGYTF
TRBJ2-2 | TRBV28 | NA | TRBD2 | TGTGCCAGCAGTTTGTTTACCGCTCGGGAGGGTTCGAACACCGGGGAGCTGTTTTTT | CASSLFTAREGSNTGELFF
TRBJ2-3 | TRBV4-2 | once | TRBD2 | TGTGCCAGCAGCCCTCCTAGCGGTTTCACAGATACGCAGTATTTT | CASSPPSGFTDTQYF
TRBJ1-5 | TRBV9 | once | TRBD1 | TGTGCCAGCAGCACAGGGGTGGCTCAGCCCCAGCATTTT | CASSTGVAQPQHF
TRBJ2-7 | TRBV6-1 | once | NA | TGTGCCAGCAGTGAAGTGACGTCTGCCTACGAGCAGTACTTC | CASSEVTSAYEQYF
TRBJ2-5 | TRBV28 | NA | NA | TGTGCCAGCAGCCAACCCTACCCAGAGACCCAGTACTTC | CASSQPYPETQYF
TRBJ2-5 | TRBV9 | once | NA | TGTGCCAGCAGCATGAACAAAAGGGGGGCGCAGGAGACCCAGTACTTC | CASSMNKRGAQETQYF